The 29 T cell receptor beta chains listed next were all sequenced from one sample in a study of blood T cell repertoires in COVID-19 (dated by TCRdb to the early 2020s). Libraries were constructed by the immunoSEQ multiplex PCR assay. TCRdb retrieved this table from immuneACCESS and kept in-frame rearrangements only. Not all clones are present; in checked studies, unresolved V genes account for under half, and no reason is known for the remainder. The sample table lists roughly 200,000 clones, approximately 84% of them with a count of one. The ten largest clones represent around 5% of the sample. Sequencing used peripheral blood. The receptors were gathered from a woman of 80 years or more with acute or convalescent COVID-19.

This clone has just a few counts. The rearrangement joins TRBV23-1 to TRBJ1-5; weak D call: TRBD1 (5 bases). TRBV23-1 is recorded as an ORF, its role being uncertain. V was pared by 2 bases and J by 5 bases, with 22 bases between. The CDR3 runs to 18 residues. CDR3 nucleotide sequence: TGCGCCAGCAGTCAAGGGGCAGTTGATCTCGCGGACCATCAGCCCCAGCATTTT. Translated, it gives CASSQGAVDLADHQPQHF.

The chain links TRBV21-1 to TRBJ2-2; TRBD2, the table's D call, lacks a check against the DNA. TRBV21-1 is a documented pseudogene. The CDR3 contains 15 residues. DNA of the CDR3: TGTGCCAGCAGCAAAAGTGCAAGAGGCACCGGGGAGCTGTTTTTT. This encodes CASSKSARGTGELFF.

The rearrangement uses TRBV6-4 and TRBJ1-5; 8 bases fit TRBD1. The junction had 3 bases not matched to a gene; V was cut back by 5 bases and J by 6 bases. This CDR3 comprises 13 residues. Germline V lookup: CDR1 MRHNA, CDR2 SNTAGT. CDR3 bases: TGTGCCAGCAGTCAAGACAGGGGTCAGCCCCAGCATTTT. It specifies CASSQDRGQPQHF.

The chain is built from TRBV5-1 and TRBJ1-2; D may be TRBD1 (6 bases). This CDR3 has 12 amino acids. Looked up from germline, CDR1 is SGHRS and CDR2 is YFSETQ. V lost 2 bases and J lost 8, with 10 bases in between. Here the CDR3 DNA reads TGCGCCAGCAGCTTTCCAGGGGAAGGCTACACCTTC. Translating gives CASSFPGEGYTF.

The rearrangement joins TRBV9 to TRBJ2-2, with D possibly matching TRBD2 (6 bases). The germline V and J ends were trimmed by 3 bases and 8 bases, with 17 bases remaining between them. CDR3 length: 15 residues. Looked up from germline, CDR1 is SGDLS and CDR2 is YYNGEE. The CDR3 DNA sequence: TGTGCCAGCAGCGCCTTGACTAGTTCCTCGGGGGAGCTGTTTTTT. It specifies CASSALTSSSGELFF.

The V gene is TRBV7-2, the J gene TRBJ2-1; 10 nucleotides align to TRBD2. This CDR3 contains 16 residues. J gave up 7 bases and V 3 bases, and 9 bases lay outside the gene matches. CDR1 SGHTA and CDR2 FQGNSA come from the germline V gene. The CDR3 DNA follows: TGTGCCAGCAGCTTTCCCCGCGGTAGCGGGAGGAATGAGCAGTTCTTC. As protein: CASSFPRGSGRNEQFF. Looking up the rest from reference TRBV7-2 and TRBJ2-1 gives the full variable domain: GAGVSQSPSNKVTEKGKDVELRCDPISGHTALYWYRQSLGQGLEFLIYFQGNSAPDKSGLPSDRFSAERTGGSVSTLTIQRTQQEDSAVYLCASSFPRGSGRNEQFFGPGTRLTVL.

The CDR3, as DNA: TGTGCCTGGAGTGTCGGGGTGGGCGGGGAGCTGTTTTTT. Its translation is CAWSVGVGGELFF. V and J are TRBV30 and TRBJ2-2, with a tentative D call TRBD2 (5 bases). V lost 0 bases and J 7 bases, leaving 9 bases between the germline ends. The germline V gene encodes CDR1 GTSNPN and CDR2 SVGIG (reference sequence). This CDR3 is built from 13 residues.

This clone has a single count. V usage is TRBV7-2 and J usage is TRBJ2-1; TRBD2 aligns across 7 bases. Germline V CDR1 and CDR2: SGHTA, FQGNSA. J gave up 7 bases and V 8 bases, and 2 bases lay outside the gene matches. This CDR3 has 11 amino acids. The CDR3 bases are TGTGCCAGCGGCGGGAGTAATGAGCAGTTCTTC. Its protein product is CASGGSNEQFF.

This clone was counted a few times. The V gene is TRBV15, the J gene TRBJ1-6; D gene ambiguous. Trimming left V 1 base short and J 9 bases short, with 22 bases between. Germline assignment: CDR1 LNHNV and CDR2 YYDKDF (reference sequence). The CDR3 runs 18 residues. The CDR3 coding sequence is TGTGCCACCAGCAGAGGAGGGTCGGAATTTCGAATAGGTTCACCCCTCCACTTT. It is translated as CATSRGGSEFRIGSPLHF.

This clone appeared once. V gene TRBV18 combines with J gene TRBJ2-5, with TRBD1 matching 8 bases. Germline V gene data show CDR1 as KGHSH and CDR2 as LQKENI. This CDR3 has 15 residues. V gave up 4 bases and J gave up 0 bases; unmatched junction bases: 4. The CDR3 DNA follows: TGTGCCAGCTCACGACGACAGGGGAACCAAGAGACCCAGTACTTC. Translated, it gives CASSRRQGNQETQYF.

The chain uses TRBV19 and TRBJ1-1; the match to TRBD1 covers 7 bases. Trimming removed 4 bases from V and 3 bases from J; junction bases left unmatched: 2. Germline CDR1 LNHDA, CDR2 SQIVND (reference sequence). This CDR3 region has 13 residues. The DNA of the CDR3 is TGTGCCAGTAGTACCGACAGGGACACTGAAGCTTTCTTT. Protein: CASSTDRDTEAFF.

The sample holds a few counts of this clone. This rearrangement joins TRBV5-1 to TRBJ1-6; D is possibly TRBD1 (5 bases). Germline assignment: CDR1 SGHRS and CDR2 YFSETQ. Trimming removed 5 bases from V and 7 bases from J, with 19 bases in between. The CDR3 extends over 16 amino acids. The CDR3 bases are TGCGCCAGCAGTCTGGGACGCGGGGACGTGAATTCACCCCTCCACTTT. Its translation is CASSLGRGDVNSPLHF.

The chain joins TRBV30 to TRBJ2-1; 8 bases agree with TRBD2. The V segment lost 1 base and the J segment 3 bases; nucleotides outside the gene matches: 5. The CDR3 is made up of 15 amino acids. Germline values: CDR1 GTSNPN, CDR2 SVGIG (reference sequence). The CDR3 region has the DNA TGTGCCTGGAGTGACAGCGGGAGCAGCTACAATGAGCAGTTCTTC. Amino acids: CAWSDSGSSYNEQFF.

The chain is built from TRBV7-2 and TRBJ2-1, with D maybe TRBD1 (6 bases). CDR1 is SGHTA, CDR2 FQGNSA, per germline. The CDR3 is made up of 15 amino acids. V lost 1 base to trimming and J lost 10 bases, with 17 bases between them. The CDR3 DNA sequence: TGTGCCAGCAGCTTAGATCGACAGGCGCTCGGGGAGCAGTTCTTC. Translation: CASSLDRQALGEQFF.

V usage is TRBV28 and J usage is TRBJ1-2; D is perhaps TRBD1 (6 bases). Trimming shortened V by 3 bases and J by 8 bases, and 10 bases separated the two germline ends. The germline V gene encodes CDR1 MDHEN and CDR2 SYDVKM. This CDR3 spans 12 amino acids. The CDR3 protein is CASSLDRSGYTF. CDR3 sequence (DNA): TGTGCCAGCAGTTTGGACAGAAGCGGCTACACCTTC.

The chain has TRBV5-1 and TRBJ2-2; D is possibly TRBD2 (6 bases). Germline-derived CDR1 and CDR2 are SGHRS and YFSETQ. V dropped 1 base and J dropped 6 bases, with 22 bases sitting between them. The CDR3 contains 18 residues. The CDR3 region is CASSLRGSRTEGPGELFF. The CDR3 DNA sequence: TGCGCCAGCAGCTTGCGAGGTTCGCGGACGGAGGGCCCCGGGGAGCTGTTTTTT.

V usage is TRBV11-2 and J usage is TRBJ1-1; the match to TRBD1 covers 7 bases. CDR3 length: 14 amino acids. J gave up 1 base and V 1 base, and 0 bases lay outside the gene matches. Looked up from germline, CDR1 is SGHAT and CDR2 is FQNNGV. The CDR3 DNA reads TGTGCCAGCAGCTTAGGGGACAGGAACACTGAAGCTTTCTTT. It is translated as CASSLGDRNTEAFF. The full variable domain, its missing parts supplied by reference TRBV11-2 and TRBJ1-1, is EAGVAQSPRYKIIEKRQSVAFWCNPISGHATLYWYQQILGQGPKLLIQFQNNGVVDDSQLPKDRFSAERLKGVDSTLKIQPAKLEDSAVYLCASSLGDRNTEAFFGQGTRLTVV.

In its sample, this clone was seen a few times. The chain has TRBV5-6 and TRBJ2-5, with a possible D match to TRBD1 (5 bases). Germline lookup yields CDR1 SGHDT and CDR2 YYEEEE. CDR3 length: 15 amino acids. V lost 4 bases, J lost 9 bases, and 22 bases lay in between. Here the CDR3 DNA reads TGTGCCAGCAGCGTACCGTGGACACCGACGGTGGCCCAGTACTTC. It codes for CASSVPWTPTVAQYF.

The chain recombines TRBV2 with TRBJ1-2; D is undetermined. Germline V lookup: CDR1 SNHLY, CDR2 FYNNEI. V dropped 10 bases and J dropped 1 base, with 28 bases sitting between them. This CDR3 comprises 18 residues. The CDR3 loop is CATYSPEPARHLNYGYTF. As DNA, the CDR3 is TGTGCCACCTACTCTCCAGAGCCCGCCAGGCATCTTAACTATGGCTACACCTTC.

Comment on this clone: The germline gene is not matched at one end of the junction; a read error may be the cause. CDR3 region: CASSPISRGEQFF. As DNA, the CDR3 is TGTGCTAGCAGCCCAATCTCGCGGGGGGAGCAGTTCTTC. V usage is TRBV7-7 and J usage is TRBJ2-1; TRBD2 aligns across 7 bases. Germline V gene lookup returns CDR1 SSHAT and CDR2 FNYEAQ (reference sequence). This CDR3 is 13 amino acids long.

V usage is TRBV10-2 and J usage is TRBJ1-1; no reliable D call. The germline CDR1 and CDR2 sequences are WSHSY and SAAADI. The CDR3 contains 12 residues. V was shortened by 3 bases and J by 1 base, with 3 bases between the two germline ends. In nucleotides, the CDR3 is TGCGCCAGCAGTGACAGGAACACTGAAGCTTTCTTT. Its protein is CASSDRNTEAFF.

The genes are TRBV10-3 and TRBJ2-1; 8 bases are a match to TRBD1. Unmatched junction bases numbered 3, after V lost 4 bases and J lost 10 bases. Per the germline V gene, CDR1 is ENHRY and CDR2 is SYGVKD. There are 12 residues in the CDR3. CDR3 amino acids: CAISGTGLEQFF. Here the CDR3 DNA reads TGTGCCATCAGTGGGACAGGGCTGGAGCAGTTCTTC.

The rearrangement uses TRBV9 and TRBJ2-1; 9 bases line up with TRBD1. The ends lost 4 bases at V and 0 bases at J; junction bases unmatched: 8. This CDR3 comprises 17 residues. Germline V CDR1 and CDR2: SGDLS, YYNGEE. The CDR3 region is CASSPRGQGNSYNEQFF. The CDR3 DNA follows: TGTGCCAGCAGCCCGAGGGGACAGGGCAACTCCTACAATGAGCAGTTCTTC.

V gene TRBV6-6 combines with J gene TRBJ2-4; 8 bases map to TRBD2. The CDR3 is 16 amino acids. Per the germline V gene, CDR1 is MNHNY and CDR2 is SVGAGI (reference sequence). V lost 6 bases and J lost 6; bases outside the gene matches: 13. The CDR3 nucleotides are TGTGCCAGCAGCCCCTGGCGAGGGCTAGCGGGAAACATTCAGTACTTC. Its translation is CASSPWRGLAGNIQYF.

V gene TRBV6-6 combines with J gene TRBJ2-7; a weak D match, TRBD1 (6 bases). Trimming removed 1 base at V and 2 bases at J, with 9 bases between. This CDR3 has 14 amino acids. Germline CDR1 is MNHNY and CDR2 is SVGAGI (reference sequence). CDR3 amino acids: CASSYLGQTYEQYF. Here the CDR3 DNA reads TGTGCCAGCAGTTACTTGGGACAAACCTACGAGCAGTACTTC.

The V gene is TRBV7-8, the J gene TRBJ1-1; unclear D gene. V dropped 5 bases and J dropped 3 bases, with 13 bases sitting between them. The CDR3 has 14 residues. The germline V gene encodes CDR1 SGHVS and CDR2 FQNEAQ. In nucleotides, the CDR3 is TGTGCCAGCAGCCGTATGGCTTTACACACTGAAGCTTTCTTT. Translation: CASSRMALHTEAFF.

This clone was picked up a small number of times. The chain couples TRBV7-9 to TRBJ2-2; TRBD1 matches 7 bases. The CDR3 consists of 14 residues. Germline assignment: CDR1 SEHNR and CDR2 FQNEAQ (reference sequence). Trimming removed 7 bases from V and 4 bases from J; junction bases left unmatched: 6. The CDR3 DNA sequence: TGTGCCAGCACCCCGTCAGGGGGCACCGGGGAGCTGTTTTTT. This translates into CASTPSGGTGELFF.

J is TRBJ2-5 and V is TRBV5-1, with 9 bases matching TRBD2. The CDR3 is made up of 15 amino acids. In germline, CDR1 is SGHRS, CDR2 YFSETQ. Losses at the gene ends were 6 bases for V and 4 bases for J; bases not matched to a gene: 10. The DNA for the CDR3 is TGCGCCAGCAATGTAGCGGGAGAAACCGGAGAGACCCAGTACTTC. It yields the protein CASNVAGETGETQYF.

The DNA of the CDR3 is TGCGCCAGCAGCCAGATGGGGAGACTAGCCGAGCAGTTCTTC. Translation: CASSQMGRLAEQFF. The gene calls are TRBV4-3 and TRBJ2-1, with 7 bases fitting TRBD2. J was trimmed by 10 bases and V by 3 bases; bases with no gene match: 9. CDR3 length: 14 amino acids. From germline, CDR1 is LGHNA and CDR2 YSLEER.